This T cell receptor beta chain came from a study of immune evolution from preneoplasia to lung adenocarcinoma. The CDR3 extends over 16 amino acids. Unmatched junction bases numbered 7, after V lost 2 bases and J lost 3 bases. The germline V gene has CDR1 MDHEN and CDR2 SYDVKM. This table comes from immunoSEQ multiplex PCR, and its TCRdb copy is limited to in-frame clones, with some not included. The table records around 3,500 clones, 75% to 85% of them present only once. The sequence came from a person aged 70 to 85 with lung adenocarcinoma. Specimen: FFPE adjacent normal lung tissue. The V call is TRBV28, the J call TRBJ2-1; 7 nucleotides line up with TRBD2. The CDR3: CASSLPASGNYNEQFF. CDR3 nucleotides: TGTGCCAGCAGTTTACCGGCTAGCGGAAACTACAATGAGCAGTTCTTC. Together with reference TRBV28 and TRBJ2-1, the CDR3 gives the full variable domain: DVKVTQSSRYLVKRTGEKVFLECVQDMDHENMFWYRQDPGLGLRLIYFSYDVKMKEKGDIPEGYSVSREKKERFSLILESASTNQTSMYLCASSLPASGNYNEQFFGPGTRLTVL.